The rows below give T cell receptor beta chains drawn from one sample of a study of blood T cell repertoires in COVID-19. Using immunoSEQ multiplex PCR, the repertoire was profiled, and TCRdb retains in-frame clones only, with some absent. The sample holds 25,000 to 35,000 clones, roughly nine tenths seen once. Material for sequencing was peripheral blood. These receptor sequences come from a human donor in a cohort sampled during active COVID-19. Both conserved end residues are part of each CDR3. A D gene is named only where the DNA matches it firmly. Rows give clone size only sometimes, using once, few, many, or a class for an expanded clone.

.,TRBJ2-2,TRBD1,TRBV18,TGTGCCAGCTCAAGACCGGGACAGGGGGCGAACACCGGGGAGCTGTTTTTT,CASSRPGQGANTGELFF
.,TRBJ2-1,.,TRBV11-2,TGTGCCAGCACCCTGGCCCCCGATGAGCAGTTCTTC,CASTLAPDEQFF
.,TRBJ2-1,.,TRBV9,TGTGCCAGCAGCGGGGACTTAGCCAATGAGCAGTTCTTC,CASSGDLANEQFF
.,TRBJ2-1,TRBD2,TRBV27,TGTGCCAGCAGTGGTGCCCTAGCGGGTTCCTACAATGAGCAGTTCTTC,CASSGALAGSYNEQFF
.,TRBJ1-2,TRBD1,TRBV7-2,TGTGCCAGCAGCCCGGACAGGGGGCCGCTTGGCTATGGCTACACCTTC,CASSPDRGPLGYGYTF
.,TRBJ2-7,.,TRBV7-2,TGTGCCAGCAGTCACGTGGGGCTGTACGAGCAGTACTTC,CASSHVGLYEQYF
.,TRBJ1-1,TRBD1,TRBV28,TGTGCCAGCAGTCCGCCCGACAGGGAGAACACTGAAGCTTTCTTT,CASSPPDRENTEAFF
.,TRBJ1-2,TRBD1,TRBV5-4,TGTGCCAGCAGCCCAGACAGGGACTATGGCTACACCTTC,CASSPDRDYGYTF
once,TRBJ1-3,TRBD1,TRBV10-3,TGTGCCATCAGTGACCCAGGGGGCAGGGAGGCAACCTCTGGAAACACCATATATTTT,CAISDPGGREATSGNTIYF
few,TRBJ1-5,TRBD1,TRBV6-4,TGTGCCAGCAGTCGGACAGGGGAAGGTGATCAGCCCCAGCATTTT,CASSRTGEGDQPQHF
.,TRBJ2-7,.,TRBV6-5,TGTGCCAGCAGCATCGGACAATCCTACGAGCAGTACTTC,CASSIGQSYEQYF
once,TRBJ2-2,.,TRBV11-3,TGTGCCAGCAGCTTGGGGGGAGAGGGCACCGGGGAGCTGTTTTTT,CASSLGGEGTGELFF
.,TRBJ2-1,TRBD2,TRBV4-2,TGTGCCAGCAGCCAAGGGGCGGGGGATGAGCAGTTCTTC,CASSQGAGDEQFF